Each of the 26 T cell receptor beta chains below was sequenced from the same sample in a study of blood T cell repertoires in COVID-19. Repertoires were generated with immunoSEQ multiplex PCR, while TCRdb's copy carries only in-frame clones and drops some. The table shows 200,000 to 250,000 clones, with roughly 85% occurring only once. Sequencing input: peripheral blood. These TCRs come from a woman in her 70s with COVID-19, enrolled during active disease.

In its sample, this clone was seen a few times. The chain combines TRBV6-1 with TRBJ2-5, with D possibly being TRBD1 (5 bases). V dropped 2 bases and J dropped 5 bases, with 12 bases sitting between them. The CDR3 consists of 14 residues. Germline values: CDR1 MNHNS, CDR2 SASEGT. DNA of the CDR3: TGTGCCAGCAGTGAAAGGATGGGGCTGGAGACCCAGTACTTC. This sequence encodes CASSERMGLETQYF.

CDR3 DNA sequence: TGTGCCAGCTCACCACCAGCAGGGGGAGCTGGCTACACCTTC. Translating it yields CASSPPAGGAGYTF. The chain uses TRBV18 and TRBJ1-2, with 7 bases that match TRBD1. Germline values: CDR1 KGHSH, CDR2 LQKENI. The CDR3 loop spans 14 amino acids. Trimming took 0 bases from V and 7 from J; bases not matched to a gene: 5.

V usage is TRBV5-8 and J usage is TRBJ1-4; D not certain. The CDR3 sequence is 18 residues long. The germline gives CDR1 SGHTS, CDR2 YDEGEE. The V end was cut by 0 bases, the J end by 0 bases, with 15 bases between. CDR3 in DNA: TGTGCCAGCAGCTTGGTTCGGGAGGGCGTAGCAACTAATGAAAAACTGTTTTTT. This sequence encodes CASSLVREGVATNEKLFF.

This clone showed up just once. V and J are TRBV12-3 or TRBV12-4 and TRBJ2-5, with unresolved D. The CDR3 is 13 amino acids. V gave up 5 bases and J gave up 5 bases, with 12 bases separating them. The CDR3 reads CASSPTGWETQYF. In DNA, the CDR3 is TGTGCCAGCAGTCCAACGGGTTGGGAGACCCAGTACTTC.

This chain joins TRBV18 and TRBJ2-5; 8 bases match TRBD1. Losses at the gene ends were 3 bases for V and 9 bases for J; bases not matched to a gene: 6. The germline V gene has CDR1 KGHSH and CDR2 LQKENI. This CDR3 is 13 amino acids long. This chain's CDR3 is CASSPGQDYSQYF. The CDR3 region has the DNA TGTGCCAGCTCACCGGGACAGGACTATTCCCAGTACTTC.

The chain employs TRBV3-1 (or the pseudogene TRBV3-2) and TRBJ1-3; 8 bases are shared with TRBD1. The CDR3 sequence is 19 residues long. Germline loops: CDR1 LGHDT, CDR2 YNNKEL (reference sequence). Trimming cost V 4 bases and J 0 bases; bases outside gene matches: 14. The CDR3 sequence is CASSLAAQGASRSGNTIYF. In nucleotides, the CDR3 is TGTGCCAGCAGCCTGGCCGCGCAGGGGGCTTCACGCTCTGGAAACACCATATATTTT.

The chain carries TRBV9 and TRBJ2-7, with 7 bases matching TRBD1. The CDR3 loop spans 14 amino acids. V trimming: 4 bases; J trimming: 2 bases; junction bases outside the gene matches: 6. Looked up from germline, CDR1 is SGDLS and CDR2 is YYNGEE. In DNA, the CDR3 is TGTGCCAGCAGCCCGTGGGACAGAACCTACGAGCAGTACTTC. Amino acids: CASSPWDRTYEQYF.

This clone was seen only once. The chain combines TRBV3-1 (or the pseudogene TRBV3-2) with TRBJ1-6; 7 bases fit TRBD1. J gave up 2 bases and V 7 bases, and 2 bases lay outside the gene matches. CDR1 is LGHDT, CDR2 YNNKEL, per germline (reference sequence). The CDR3 consists of 14 residues. The CDR3 loop is CASNDRAYNSPLHF. CDR3 nucleotide sequence: TGTGCCAGCAATGACAGGGCCTATAATTCACCCCTCCACTTT.

The chain couples TRBV7-8 to TRBJ2-4; TRBD2 aligns across 12 bases. The germline V gene encodes CDR1 SGHVS and CDR2 FQNEAQ. V lost 5 bases and J lost 9; bases outside the gene matches: 8. This CDR3 comprises 15 residues. The CDR3 loop reads CASSRRLAGDIIQYF. The CDR3 DNA reads as TGTGCCAGCAGCCGCAGACTAGCGGGAGATATCATTCAGTACTTC.

This chain uses TRBV6-5 with TRBJ1-6; no reliable D call. The CDR3 loop spans 15 amino acids. CDR1 is MNHEY and CDR2 is SVGAGI in the germline V gene. V was shortened by 1 base and J by 4 bases, with 8 bases between the two germline ends. Written as DNA, the CDR3 is TGTGCCAGCAGTTACTTAGTATCTTATAATTCACCCCTCCACTTT. Amino acid sequence: CASSYLVSYNSPLHF.

This chain connects TRBV27 to TRBJ2-1; 9 bases fit TRBD2. The CDR3 consists of 16 residues. Losses at the gene ends were 5 bases for V and 9 bases for J; bases not matched to a gene: 14. CDR1 and CDR2 (germline): MNHEY, SMNVEV (reference sequence). The CDR3 DNA reads as TGTGCCAGCAGTCCCCCAGGGCTAGCGGGATTCGGTGAGCAGTTCTTC. Protein sequence: CASSPPGLAGFGEQFF.

This clone showed up just once. The chain joins TRBV7-6 to TRBJ2-2, with 8 bases lining up with TRBD1. Trimming took 0 bases from V and 6 from J; bases not matched to a gene: 0. The germline V gene has CDR1 SGHVS and CDR2 FNYEAQ. This CDR3 spans 14 amino acids. The CDR3 coding sequence is TGTGCCAGCAGCTTAGCGACAGGGGCCGGGGAGCTGTTTTTT. It translates to CASSLATGAGELFF.

The chain uses TRBV5-8 and TRBJ2-7; TRBD1 aligns across 7 bases. CDR1 is SGHTS and CDR2 is YDEGEE in the germline V gene. The length of the CDR3 is 15 residues. V gave up 4 bases and J gave up 2 bases; unmatched junction bases: 9. CDR3 sequence reads: CASSPLTGNPYEQYF. CDR3 in DNA: TGTGCCAGCAGCCCCTTGACAGGGAACCCCTACGAGCAGTACTTC.

This chain joins TRBV5-1 and TRBJ1-1; 8 bases align to TRBD1. Germline V gene data show CDR1 as SGHRS and CDR2 as YFSETQ. This CDR3 comprises 14 residues. Germline trimming cut 3 bases from V and 6 bases from J; bases unmatched to any gene: 7. The CDR3 sequence is CASSSIGQGAEAFF. The CDR3 DNA sequence: TGCGCCAGCAGCTCCATTGGACAGGGCGCTGAAGCTTTCTTT. The full variable domain, with the rest looked up from reference TRBV5-1 and TRBJ1-1, is KAGVTQTPRYLIKTRGQQVTLSCSPISGHRSVSWYQQTPGQGLQFLFEYFSETQRNKGNFPGRFSGRQFSNSRSEMNVSTLELGDSALYLCASSSIGQGAEAFFGQGTRLTVV.

This chain connects TRBV4-3 to TRBJ1-4; D perhaps matches TRBD1 (5 bases). The germline gives CDR1 LGHNA, CDR2 YSLEER. The CDR3 is 13 amino acids. The V and J ends lost 0 bases and 10 bases respectively, with 9 bases between them. The CDR3 loop reads CASSQEAGGKLFF. CDR3 nucleotides: TGCGCCAGCAGCCAAGAGGCGGGGGGAAAACTGTTTTTT.

The chain uses TRBV2 and TRBJ1-5; D possibly corresponds to TRBD1 (5 bases). CDR3 length: 15 residues. Trimming left V 3 bases short and J 0 bases short, with 9 bases between. CDR1 is SNHLY, CDR2 FYNNEI, per germline. The DNA for the CDR3 is TGTGCCAGCAGTGATCGGACACGTAGCAATCAGCCCCAGCATTTT. This encodes CASSDRTRSNQPQHF.

This clone turned up a few times. V usage is TRBV9 and J usage is TRBJ2-7; 8 bases line up with TRBD1. The germline gives CDR1 SGDLS, CDR2 YYNGEE. The CDR3 runs 13 residues. The V segment lost 0 bases and the J segment 6 bases; nucleotides outside the gene matches: 2. The DNA for the CDR3 is TGTGCCAGCAGCGTAGCTACAGGGGGCGAGCAGTACTTC. Protein sequence: CASSVATGGEQYF.

There are a few counts of this clone. CDR3 in amino acids: CASSFEGVGYEQYF. The CDR3 DNA follows: TGCGCCAGCAGCTTCGAGGGAGTCGGCTACGAGCAGTACTTC. This chain connects TRBV5-1 to TRBJ2-7; tentative D call: TRBD2 (5 bases). Germline CDR1 and CDR2: SGHRS and YFSETQ. Deletions cut 2 bases from V and 3 bases from J, with 12 bases between. The CDR3 consists of 14 residues.

V usage is TRBV4-3 and J usage is TRBJ2-7, with D perhaps TRBD1 (5 bases). The V gene's germline CDR1 is LGHNA and CDR2 YSLEER. Trimming removed 0 bases at V and 5 bases at J, with 14 bases between. The CDR3 consists of 15 residues. The CDR3 is CASSQDPNRMDEQYF. The CDR3 DNA sequence: TGCGCCAGCAGCCAAGATCCTAACAGGATGGACGAGCAGTACTTC.

The genes are TRBV6-5 and TRBJ1-3; D is unclear. Trimming left V 6 bases short and J 10 bases short, with 10 bases between. Germline values: CDR1 MNHEY, CDR2 SVGAGI. The CDR3 runs 11 residues. This chain's CDR3 is CASSPGGTIYF. CDR3 in DNA: TGTGCCAGCAGCCCCGGAGGGACCATATATTTT.

The rearrangement links TRBV19 to TRBJ1-2; TRBD1 matches 7 bases. The CDR3 has 14 amino acids. Germline V lookup: CDR1 LNHDA, CDR2 SQIVND (reference sequence). V lost 10 bases and J lost 4; bases outside the gene matches: 12. CDR3 DNA: TGTGCCACTTTCTACAGGGGCAATAGCTATGGCTACACCTTC. This codes for CATFYRGNSYGYTF.

The rearrangement links TRBV7-2 to TRBJ2-1, with TRBD2 matching over 15 bases. The CDR3 contains 15 residues. Trimming at V came to 2 bases and at J to 10 bases, leaving 3 bases not matched to a gene. Germline V CDR1 and CDR2: SGHTA, FQGNSA. The CDR3 here is CASSLRTSGGGEQFF. Written as DNA, the CDR3 is TGTGCCAGCAGCTTACGGACTAGCGGGGGGGGCGAGCAGTTCTTC.

The chain is built from TRBV14 and TRBJ1-4; tentative D call: TRBD1 (6 bases). This CDR3 is 15 amino acids long. Germline CDR1 SGHDN, CDR2 FVKESK. The germline V and J ends were trimmed by 3 bases and 4 bases, with 12 bases remaining between them. CDR3 in amino acids: CASSHYQGNNEKLFF. CDR3 nucleotide sequence: TGTGCCAGCAGCCACTACCAGGGGAATAATGAAAAACTGTTTTTT. Looking up the rest from reference TRBV14 and TRBJ1-4 gives the full variable domain: EAGVTQFPSHSVIEKGQTVTLRCDPISGHDNLYWYRRVMGKEIKFLLHFVKESKQDESGMPNNRFLAERTGGTYSTLKVQPAELEDSGVYFCASSHYQGNNEKLFFGSGTQLSVL.

The rearrangement uses TRBV14 and TRBJ1-2; D unclear. The V gene lost 3 bases and the J gene lost 4 bases, with 12 bases spanning the gap. There are 14 residues in the CDR3. Germline loops: CDR1 SGHDN, CDR2 FVKESK. The CDR3 region has the DNA TGTGCCAGCAGCCACCTGACACTCTTCTATGGCTACACCTTC. It yields the protein CASSHLTLFYGYTF.

The V and J genes are TRBV11-2 and TRBJ2-3; maybe TRBD2 (7 bases). CDR1 SGHAT and CDR2 FQNNGV come from the germline V gene. This CDR3 spans 14 amino acids. The V end lost 7 bases, the J end lost 3 bases, and 14 bases lay between the germline ends. CDR3 nucleotides: TGTGCCAGCACCATACAGGGAGGGACAGATACGCAGTATTTT. The encoded protein is CASTIQGGTDTQYF.

The chain links TRBV15 to TRBJ2-7, with TRBD1 matching 9 bases. Germline trimming cut 0 bases from V and 3 bases from J; bases unmatched to any gene: 9. CDR1 is LNHNV, CDR2 YYDKDF, per germline (reference sequence). The CDR3 sequence is 17 residues long. CDR3 amino acids: CATSRDKGQGLIYEQYF. As DNA, the CDR3 is TGTGCCACCAGCAGAGATAAGGGACAGGGATTAATCTACGAGCAGTACTTC. Looking up the rest from reference TRBV15 and TRBJ2-7 gives the full variable domain: DAMVIQNPRYQVTQFGKPVTLSCSQTLNHNVMYWYQQKSSQAPKLLFHYYDKDFNNEADTPDNFQSRRPNTSFCFLDIRSPGLGDTAMYLCATSRDKGQGLIYEQYFGPGTRLTVT.